This T cell receptor beta chain is drawn from a study of T cell repertoires and HLA-DP antigens. In the study overall: Sorted CD137+CD4+ samples averaged roughly 200 ng DNA; pre-culture CD4+ samples, approximately 1,100 ng.

On this clone: Its antigen is unknown.

TCRdb keeps only in-frame clones here, not all; method: immunoSEQ multiplex PCR. The sample yields about 110,000 clones, roughly 92% seen once. The sequenced material came from CD4+ T cells from PBMCs. The sequence was collected from a woman in her late teens or twenties in good health and CMV-seronegative.

The CDR3 bases are TGTGCCAGCAGTTTACTACAGGGGCCCTATGGCTACACCTTC. Its translation: CASSLLQGPYGYTF. The V and J genes are TRBV5-4 and TRBJ1-2, with TRBD1 matching 7 bases. Looked up from germline, CDR1 is SGHNT and CDR2 is YYREEE (reference sequence). After removal of 5 bases from V and 4 bases from J, the junction contained 8 bases not matched to a gene. This CDR3 is built from 14 residues.